Many counts were recorded for the clone carrying this TCR beta chain. Antigen: not known. The entry originates in a study of CD8 T cells in ankylosing spondylitis. Study-wide results and caveats: In reactive arthritis synovial fluid and blood, some motif variants had been reported before. Seemingly characteristic of ankylosing spondylitis blood was a TCR beta motif consisting of about 8 highly homologous variants.

TCRdb independently ran MiXCR on the 5' RACE reads; one entry per CDR3 protein. This sample carries about 200,000 distinct CDR3 sequences, 6% to 8% of them seen once, and the ten largest clones take approximately 15%. The germline V gene has CDR1 DFQATT and CDR2 SNEGSKA (reference sequence). The CDR3 covers 12 residues. The V and J ends lost 5 bases and 2 bases, in that order; junction bases with no gene match: 3. This TCR derives from a male donor with ankylosing spondylitis. The sequencing sample was made of blood, either unsorted or a sorted T cell fraction (not recorded which). This chain connects TRBV20-1 to TRBJ2-7, with 7 bases that match TRBD1. The CDR3 nucleotides read TGCAGTGCTGGGACAGAGACCTACGAGCAGTACTTC. Its translation is CSAGTETYEQYF.